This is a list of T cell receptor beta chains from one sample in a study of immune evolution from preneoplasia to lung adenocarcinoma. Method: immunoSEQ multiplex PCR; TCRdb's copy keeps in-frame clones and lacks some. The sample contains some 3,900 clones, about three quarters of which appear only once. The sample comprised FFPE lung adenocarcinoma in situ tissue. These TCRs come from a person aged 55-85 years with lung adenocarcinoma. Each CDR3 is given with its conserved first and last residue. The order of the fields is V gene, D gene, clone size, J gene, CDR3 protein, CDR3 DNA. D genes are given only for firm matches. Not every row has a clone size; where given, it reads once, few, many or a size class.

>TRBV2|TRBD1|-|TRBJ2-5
CARGTEETQYF
TGTGCCAGAGGGACAGAAGAGACCCAGTACTTC
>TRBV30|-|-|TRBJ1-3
CAWRESYSGNTIYF
TGTGCCTGGAGGGAAAGTTACTCTGGAAACACCATATATTTT
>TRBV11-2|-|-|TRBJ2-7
CASSSLGQAAYEQYF
TGTGCCAGCAGCTCCCTCGGTCAGGCCGCCTACGAGCAGTACTTC
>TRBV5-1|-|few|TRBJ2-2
CASSSTSSTGELFF
TGCGCCAGCAGCTCGACTAGTTCGACCGGGGAGCTGTTTTTT
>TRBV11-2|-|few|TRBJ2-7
CASSSTGLGEQYF
TGTGCCAGCAGCTCTACAGGGTTGGGCGAGCAGTACTTC
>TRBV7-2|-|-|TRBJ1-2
CASSLPGMNYGYTF
TGTGCCAGCAGCTTACCCGGAATGAACTATGGCTACACCTTC
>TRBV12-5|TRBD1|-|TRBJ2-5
CASGLGQGLAETQYF
TGTGCTAGTGGTTTGGGACAGGGGCTCGCAGAGACCCAGTACTTC
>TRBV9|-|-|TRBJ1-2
CASSASYWNYGYTF
TGTGCCAGCAGCGCCAGTTACTGGAACTATGGCTACACCTTC
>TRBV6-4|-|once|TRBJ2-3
CASSDSAGVTDTQYF
TGTGCCAGCAGTGACTCGGCTGGGGTTACAGATACGCAGTATTTT
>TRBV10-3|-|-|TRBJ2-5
CASSLRELQETQYF
TGTGCCAGCAGTTTACGGGAACTCCAAGAGACCCAGTACTTC
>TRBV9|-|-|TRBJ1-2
CASSVAIAGTNYGYTF
TGTGCCAGCAGCGTAGCTATAGCAGGAACGAACTATGGCTACACCTTC
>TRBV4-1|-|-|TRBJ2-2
CASSQVGFRALFVGELFF
TGCGCCAGCAGCCAAGTTGGGTTTAGGGCGTTATTTGTCGGGGAGCTGTTTTTT
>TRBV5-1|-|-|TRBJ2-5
CASSPGYQETQYF
TGCGCCAGCAGCCCTGGGTACCAAGAGACCCAGTACTTC
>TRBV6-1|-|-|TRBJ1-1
CASRNLGWNTEAFF
TGTGCCAGCAGGAATTTAGGATGGAACACTGAAGCTTTCTTT
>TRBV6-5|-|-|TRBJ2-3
CASSYFAGDTDTQYF
TGTGCCAGCAGTTATTTCGCAGGGGACACAGATACGCAGTATTTT
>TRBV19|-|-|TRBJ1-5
CASSIVRSSNQPQHF
TGTGCCAGTAGTATAGTGAGGAGTTCCAATCAGCCCCAGCATTTT
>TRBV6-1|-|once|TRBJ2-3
CASSEQGGDTQYF
TGTGCCAGCAGTGAACAGGGGGGAGATACGCAGTATTTT
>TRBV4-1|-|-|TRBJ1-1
CASSQDFGRVVEAFF
TGCGCCAGCAGCCAAGATTTCGGCAGGGTGGTTGAAGCTTTCTTT